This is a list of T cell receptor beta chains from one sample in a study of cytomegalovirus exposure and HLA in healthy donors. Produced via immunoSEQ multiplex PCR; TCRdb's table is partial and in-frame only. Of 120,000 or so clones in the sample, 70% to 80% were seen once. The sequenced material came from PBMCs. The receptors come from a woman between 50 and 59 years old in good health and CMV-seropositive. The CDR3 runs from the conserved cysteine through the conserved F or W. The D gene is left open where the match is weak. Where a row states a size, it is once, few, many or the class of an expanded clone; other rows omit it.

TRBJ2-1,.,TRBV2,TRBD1,CASSEDRGVHNEQFF,TGTGCCAGCAGTGAAGACAGGGGAGTCCACAATGAGCAGTTCTTC
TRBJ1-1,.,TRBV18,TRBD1,CASSLGTVNTEAFF,TGTGCCAGCTCACTAGGGACAGTGAACACTGAAGCTTTCTTT
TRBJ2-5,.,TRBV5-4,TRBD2,CASSLSPSGEETQYF,TGTGCCAGCAGCTTGTCCCCTAGCGGGGAAGAGACCCAGTACTTC
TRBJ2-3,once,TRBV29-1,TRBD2,CSVEGPGTSVDTQYF,TGCAGCGTTGAAGGCCCCGGGACTAGCGTAGATACGCAGTATTTT
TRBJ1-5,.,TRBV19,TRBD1,CASSFRQGSAQPQHF,TGTGCCAGTAGTTTTAGACAGGGCTCTGCTCAGCCCCAGCATTTT
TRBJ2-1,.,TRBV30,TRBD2,CAWSVVGRAYYNEQFF,TGTGCCTGGAGTGTGGTCGGGAGGGCCTACTACAATGAGCAGTTCTTC
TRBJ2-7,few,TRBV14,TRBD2,CASSPLAGGSEQYF,TGTGCCAGCAGCCCACTAGCGGGAGGATCCGAGCAGTACTTC
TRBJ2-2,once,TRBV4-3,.,CASSLYFVGDTGELFF,TGCGCCAGCAGCCTGTATTTCGTAGGGGACACCGGGGAGCTGTTTTTT
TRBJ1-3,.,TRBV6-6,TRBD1,CASSGGTVSFGNTIYF,TGTGCCAGCAGTGGGGGGACAGTTTCCTTTGGAAACACCATATATTTT
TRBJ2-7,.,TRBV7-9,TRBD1,CASSQGTGESYEQYF,TGTGCCAGCAGCCAGGGGACAGGGGAATCCTACGAGCAGTACTTC